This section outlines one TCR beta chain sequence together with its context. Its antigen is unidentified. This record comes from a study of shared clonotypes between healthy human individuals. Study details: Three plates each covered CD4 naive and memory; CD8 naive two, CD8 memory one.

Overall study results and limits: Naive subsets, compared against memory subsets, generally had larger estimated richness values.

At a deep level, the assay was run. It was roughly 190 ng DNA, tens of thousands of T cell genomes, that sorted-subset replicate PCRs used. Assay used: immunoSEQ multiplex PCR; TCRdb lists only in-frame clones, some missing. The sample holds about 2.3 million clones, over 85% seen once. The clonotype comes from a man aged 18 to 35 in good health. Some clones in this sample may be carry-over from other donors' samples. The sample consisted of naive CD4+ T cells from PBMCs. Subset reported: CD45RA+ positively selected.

CDR3 residues: CASSPALDNYEQYF. The CDR3 nucleotides read TGTGCCAGCTCACCCGCCCTGGACAACTACGAGCAGTACTTC. This chain uses TRBV18 with TRBJ2-7, with D possibly TRBD1 on 5 matching bases. The V and J ends lost 3 bases and 3 bases respectively, with 12 bases between them. The CDR3 contains 14 residues. CDR1 and CDR2 from the germline V gene are KGHSH and LQKENI.